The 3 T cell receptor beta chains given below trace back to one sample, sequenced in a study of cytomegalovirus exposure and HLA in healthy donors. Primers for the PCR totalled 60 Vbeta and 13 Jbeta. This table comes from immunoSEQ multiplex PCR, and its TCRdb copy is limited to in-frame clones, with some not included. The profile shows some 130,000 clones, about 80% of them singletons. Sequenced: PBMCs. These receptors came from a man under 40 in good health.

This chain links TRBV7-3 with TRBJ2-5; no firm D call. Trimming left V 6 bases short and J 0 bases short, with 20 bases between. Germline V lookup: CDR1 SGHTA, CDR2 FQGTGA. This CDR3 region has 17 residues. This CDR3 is CASSTRPLPGNQETQYF. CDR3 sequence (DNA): TGTGCCAGCAGTACGCGGCCACTTCCCGGAAACCAAGAGACCCAGTACTTC.

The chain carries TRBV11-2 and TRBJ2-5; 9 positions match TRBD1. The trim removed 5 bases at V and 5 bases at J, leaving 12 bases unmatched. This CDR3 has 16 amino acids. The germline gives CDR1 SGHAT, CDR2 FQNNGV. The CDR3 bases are TGTGCCAGCAGCCCAAGTCCCGGGACAGGGAAGGAGACCCAGTACTTC. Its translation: CASSPSPGTGKETQYF.

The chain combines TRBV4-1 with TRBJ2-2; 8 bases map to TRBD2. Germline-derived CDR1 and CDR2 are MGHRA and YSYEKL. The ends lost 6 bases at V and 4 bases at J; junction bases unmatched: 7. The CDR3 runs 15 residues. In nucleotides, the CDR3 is TGCGCCAGCAGACCTTTAGCGGGACCCACCGGGGAGCTGTTTTTT. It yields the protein CASRPLAGPTGELFF.